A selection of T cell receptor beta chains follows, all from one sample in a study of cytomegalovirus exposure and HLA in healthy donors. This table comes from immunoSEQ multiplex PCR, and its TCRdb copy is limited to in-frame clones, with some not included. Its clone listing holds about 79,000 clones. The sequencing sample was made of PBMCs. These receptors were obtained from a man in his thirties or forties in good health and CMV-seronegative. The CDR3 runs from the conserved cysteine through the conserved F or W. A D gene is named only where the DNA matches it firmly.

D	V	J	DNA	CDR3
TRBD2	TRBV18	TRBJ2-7	TGTGCCAGCTCACCACTCGCACCTAGCGGACGAATCTACGAGCAGTACTTC	CASSPLAPSGRIYEQYF
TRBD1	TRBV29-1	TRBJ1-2	TGCAGCGTTGGGACAGGTTCCTATGGCTACACCTTC	CSVGTGSYGYTF
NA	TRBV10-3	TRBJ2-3	TGTGCCATCAGTGGTATATCTAGCACAGATACGCAGTATTTT	CAISGISSTDTQYF
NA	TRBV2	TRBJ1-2	TGTGCCAGCAGGTCCACAGGGTTCCGGAGTTATGGCTACACCTTC	CASRSTGFRSYGYTF
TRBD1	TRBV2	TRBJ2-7	TGTGCCAGCAGTCCTCCGGGACAGACTAACTACGAGCAGTACTTC	CASSPPGQTNYEQYF
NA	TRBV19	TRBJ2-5	TGTGCCACCTCCGGCCGGGTGCGGGGGACCCAGTACTTC	CATSGRVRGTQYF
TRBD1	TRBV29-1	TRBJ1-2	TGCAGCGTTCTCCCGCTGACAGGGGGCTATGGCTACACCTTC	CSVLPLTGGYGYTF
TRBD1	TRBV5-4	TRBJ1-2	TGTGCCAGCAGCTTCCCCCTCTCTGACAGGGGGCATGGCTACACCTTC	CASSFPLSDRGHGYTF
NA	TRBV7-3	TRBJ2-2	TGTGCCAGCAGCTCGGGACTGCACACCGGGGAGCTGTTTTTT	CASSSGLHTGELFF
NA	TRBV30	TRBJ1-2	TGTGCCTGGAGCGGGGGGCGCGGCTACACCTTC	CAWSGGRGYTF
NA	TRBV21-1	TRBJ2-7	TGTGCCAGCAGGGGTCTGGACAGGCGAGACCGCTACGAGCAGTACTTC	CASRGLDRRDRYEQYF
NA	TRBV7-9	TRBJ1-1	TGTGCCAGCAGCTTGGCAGGGCTGAACACTGAAGCTTTCTTT	CASSLAGLNTEAFF
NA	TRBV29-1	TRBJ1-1	TGCAGCGTTGCCTTCCGACTGATGAACACTGAAGCTTTCTTT	CSVAFRLMNTEAFF
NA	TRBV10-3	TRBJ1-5	TGTGCCATCAGTGAGTGGGCATTTGGGGCGAATCAGCCCCAGCATTTT	CAISEWAFGANQPQHF
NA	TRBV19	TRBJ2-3	TGTGCCACTCTCGCAGATACGCAGTATTTT	CATLADTQYF
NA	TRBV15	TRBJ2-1	TGTGCCACCAGCAGAGTCGCCAGAGCGGATGAGCAGTTCTTC	CATSRVARADEQFF
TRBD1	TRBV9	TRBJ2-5	TGTGCCAGCAGTCCAGACCCGGGACAGGGGTATTCCCAAGAGACCCAGTACTTC	CASSPDPGQGYSQETQYF
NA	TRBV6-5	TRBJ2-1	TGTGCCAGCAGTTACTCGCCCAGGGGATTTGAGCAGTTCTTC	CASSYSPRGFEQFF
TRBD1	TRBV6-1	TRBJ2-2	TGTGCCAGCAGGACAGGGCCGAACACCGGGGAGCTGTTTTTT	CASRTGPNTGELFF
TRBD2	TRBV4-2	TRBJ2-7	TGTGCCAGCAGCCCAGACCTAGCGGGAGATAACGAGCAGTACTTC	CASSPDLAGDNEQYF
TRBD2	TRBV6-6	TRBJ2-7	TGTGCCAGCAGCTTACTAGCGGGAGAGGGGGAGCAGTACTTC	CASSLLAGEGEQYF
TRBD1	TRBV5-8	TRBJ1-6	TGTGCCAGCAGCGTAGACAGGGGGAGGAATTCACCCCTCCACTTT	CASSVDRGRNSPLHF
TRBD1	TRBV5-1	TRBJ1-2	TGCGCCAGCAGCTCATCTGGACAGGGCGTCGGCTACACCTTC	CASSSSGQGVGYTF
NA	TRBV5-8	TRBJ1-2	TGTGCCAGCAGCCTCCGTTCCCTATATGGCTACACCTTC	CASSLRSLYGYTF
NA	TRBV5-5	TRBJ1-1	TGTGCCAGCAGCTTCCTAGGTAACATGAACACTGAAGCTTTCTTT	CASSFLGNMNTEAFF
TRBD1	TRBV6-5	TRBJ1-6	TGTGCCAGCAGACTCACAGGGGAGAGTTCACCCCTCCACTTT	CASRLTGESSPLHF
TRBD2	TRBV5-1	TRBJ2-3	TGCGCCAGCAGACTCCCGAGGCGGGAGGGTTCCGGTTCCGCAGATACGCAGTATTTT	CASRLPRREGSGSADTQYF
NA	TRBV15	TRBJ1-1	TGTGCCACCAGCCGTGGAGGGGCCTACACTGAAGCTTTCTTT	CATSRGGAYTEAFF
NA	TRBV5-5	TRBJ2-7	TGTGCCAGCAGCTTGAATCGGGGAAGAAAGTCCTACGAGCAGTACTTC	CASSLNRGRKSYEQYF
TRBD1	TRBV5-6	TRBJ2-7	TGTGCCAGCAGCTTGGGGTTAGGACAGGGGGCAGACGAGCAGTACTTC	CASSLGLGQGADEQYF
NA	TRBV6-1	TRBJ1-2	TGTGCCAGCAGTGAAGCAACGGCCCTATCCCTAGCTAACTATGGCTACACCTTC	CASSEATALSLANYGYTF
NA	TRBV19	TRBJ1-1	TGTGCCAGTAGATTGGGTGCGGCTGAAGCTTTCTTT	CASRLGAAEAFF
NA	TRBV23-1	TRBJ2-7	TGCGCCAGCGTATCCTACGAGCAGTACTTC	CASVSYEQYF
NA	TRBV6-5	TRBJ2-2	TGTGCCAGCAGTTACGAGGGCACCGGGGAGCTGTTTTTT	CASSYEGTGELFF
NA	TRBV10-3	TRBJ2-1	TGTGCCATTGGAGGGGAACACGGACCTAATGAGCAGTTCTTC	CAIGGEHGPNEQFF
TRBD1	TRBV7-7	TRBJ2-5	TGTGCCAGTGCCGCAGACAGGGCGGAGACCCAGTACTTC	CASAADRAETQYF
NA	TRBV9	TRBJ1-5	TGTGCCAGCAGCGTAGAGCCAGGAGGCCAGCCCCAGCATTTT	CASSVEPGGQPQHF
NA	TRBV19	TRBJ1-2	TGTGCCAGTAGTATATGGGGGGGGTTGGACTATGGCTACACCTTC	CASSIWGGLDYGYTF
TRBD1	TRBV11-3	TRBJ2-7	TGTGCCAGCAGCTTAGGCGGGGACAGGGTCTACGAGCAGTACTTC	CASSLGGDRVYEQYF
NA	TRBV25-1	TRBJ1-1	TGTGCCAGCAGTCCCCGGGGGGTGGGTTACACTGAAGCTTTCTTT	CASSPRGVGYTEAFF
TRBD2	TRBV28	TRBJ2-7	TGTGCCAGCATGGGAGGCTGGCGGGAGGGGTACGAGCAGTACTTC	CASMGGWREGYEQYF
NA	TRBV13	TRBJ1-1	TGTGCCAGCAGCTTTGATCGACTCTCTCCCACTGAAGCTTTCTTT	CASSFDRLSPTEAFF
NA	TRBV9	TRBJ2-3	TGTGCCAGCAGCCTCCGGACTTTGAACACAGATACGCAGTATTTT	CASSLRTLNTDTQYF
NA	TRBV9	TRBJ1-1	TGTGCCAGCAGCCCCCGGGGTGGAGGAAATGCTGAAGCTTTCTTT	CASSPRGGGNAEAFF
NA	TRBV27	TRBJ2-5	TGTGCCAGCACCTCTCGGGGGACCCAGTACTTC	CASTSRGTQYF
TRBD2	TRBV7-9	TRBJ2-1	TGTGCCAGCAGCTTAAAGGCGGGAGGGTACAATGAGCAGTTCTTC	CASSLKAGGYNEQFF
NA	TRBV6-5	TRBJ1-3	TGTGCCAGCAGTATACTCGGTATTTCTGGAAACACCATATATTTT	CASSILGISGNTIYF
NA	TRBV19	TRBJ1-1	TGTGCCAGTAGTATACAGGGAGGAACTGAAGCTTTCTTT	CASSIQGGTEAFF
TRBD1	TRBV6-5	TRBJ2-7	TGTGCCAGCAGTTCCGGACAGGGTGGCTACGAGCAGTACTTC	CASSSGQGGYEQYF
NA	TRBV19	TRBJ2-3	TGTGCCAGTAGTCTCCAGCGGGCCTCAGAGGGCCTCACAGATACGCAGTATTTT	CASSLQRASEGLTDTQYF